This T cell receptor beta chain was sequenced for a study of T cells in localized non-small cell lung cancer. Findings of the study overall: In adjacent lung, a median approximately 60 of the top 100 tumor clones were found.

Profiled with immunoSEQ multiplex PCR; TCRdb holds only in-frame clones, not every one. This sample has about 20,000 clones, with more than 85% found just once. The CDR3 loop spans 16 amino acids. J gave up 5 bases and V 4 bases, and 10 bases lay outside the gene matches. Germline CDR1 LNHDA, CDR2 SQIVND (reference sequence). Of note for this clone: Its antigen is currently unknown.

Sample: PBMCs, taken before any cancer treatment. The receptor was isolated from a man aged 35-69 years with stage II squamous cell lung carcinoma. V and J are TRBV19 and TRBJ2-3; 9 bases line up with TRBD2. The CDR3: CASSNGVAGVEDTQYF. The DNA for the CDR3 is TGTGCCAGTAGTAATGGGGTAGCGGGGGTTGAAGATACGCAGTATTTT. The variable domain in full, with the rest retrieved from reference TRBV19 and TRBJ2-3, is DGGITQSPKYLFRKEGQNVTLSCEQNLNHDAMYWYRQDPGQGLRLIYYSQIVNDFQKGDIAEGYSVSREKKESFPLTVTSAQKNPTAFYLCASSNGVAGVEDTQYFGPGTRLTVL.